The clone carrying this T cell receptor (beta chain) was picked up many times. Antigen: not known. Germline-derived CDR1 and CDR2 are SEHNR and FQNEAQ (reference sequence). The CDR3 consists of 15 residues. V lost 5 bases and J lost 7, with 15 bases in between. Using unique molecular identifiers, the investigators prepared the TCRbeta library. Via MiXCR, TCRdb re-called the PCR reads, giving one row per CDR3 protein. The sample comprises about 300,000 distinct CDR3 sequences, roughly 7.8% of which are singletons, and about 8.2% rests with the top ten. The sample is drawn from a study of T-cell reconstitution after alpha-beta-depleted transplantation in children. Study-wide results and limits: Surviving recipient T cells and thymic progenitors produced the high day-60 TCRbeta diversity seen in some patients. Several hundred graft clones that had expanded were reportedly the source of alpha-beta T cells about two months after transplant. Newly produced T cells mostly accounted for T-cell counts and diversity one year post-transplant.

The sequenced sample was peripheral blood, obtained 360 days after TCRalphabeta/CD19-depleted stem cell transplant. The rearrangement uses TRBV7-9 and TRBJ1-6; D unresolved. This clonotype was sampled from a female patient aged 2-10 years who had a stem cell transplant for Fanconi anemia, so the T cells may come from the graft donor. CDR3 residues: CASSRDVVANSPLHF. In nucleotides, the CDR3 is TGTGCCAGCAGCCGAGACGTAGTTGCGAATTCACCCCTCCACTTT.